These 29 T cell receptor beta chains share one sample of origin, sequenced in a study of response to subunit inactivated influenza vaccine. Via MiXCR, TCRdb re-called the RT-PCR reads, giving one row per CDR3 protein. The sample has around 650,000 distinct CDR3 sequences, around a sixth seen once. This specimen was PBMCs from blood, taken 11 to 12 days after vaccination. These receptors were obtained from a man aged 50-59 years who received an inactivated influenza vaccine.

V usage is TRBV10-3 and J usage is TRBJ2-1, with TRBD2 identical over 9 bases. J was trimmed by 9 bases and V by 3 bases; bases with no gene match: 6. This CDR3 contains 14 residues. Germline loops: CDR1 ENHRY, CDR2 SYGVKD. CDR3 in DNA: TGTGCCATCAGTGAAGGCGGGAGGGCGGGTGAGCAGTTCTTC. It is translated as CAISEGGRAGEQFF.

This clonotype has only a few counts. This chain joins TRBV20-1 and TRBJ2-1, with 9 bases matching TRBD1. Germline values: CDR1 DFQATT, CDR2 SNEGSKA (reference sequence). V shed 8 bases, J shed 8 bases, and the junction held 10 bases outside the gene matches. The length of the CDR3 is 13 residues. The CDR3 bases are TGCAGTTTCCCCGGGACAGGGTTCGATGAGCAGTTCTTC. Protein sequence: CSFPGTGFDEQFF.

This clonotype has a handful of counts. The rearrangement uses TRBV4-2 and TRBJ2-2, with D possibly matching TRBD2 (6 bases). Trimming left V 3 bases short and J 1 base short, with 18 bases between. The germline V gene encodes CDR1 LGHNA and CDR2 YNFKEQ. The CDR3 has 18 amino acids. The CDR3, as DNA: TGTGCCAGCAGCCAGACTAACTCCGGGACTTTGAACACCGGGGAGCTGTTTTTT. This codes for CASSQTNSGTLNTGELFF.

The genes are TRBV6-2 or TRBV6-3 and TRBJ2-1; D gene unclear. With 8 bases removed from V and 7 bases from J, the gap between germline ends came to 18 bases. The CDR3 is 14 residues long. CDR1 is MNHEY, CDR2 SVGEGT, per germline. The CDR3 region is CASAPTAISNEQFF. CDR3 bases: TGTGCCAGCGCCCCCACGGCTATAAGTAATGAGCAGTTCTTC.

This clonotype showed up many times. V and J are TRBV6-5 and TRBJ2-5, with 10 nucleotides matching TRBD1. V shed 0 bases and J 5 bases; nucleotides not matched to a gene: 3. The CDR3 covers 15 residues. CDR1 and CDR2 (germline): MNHEY, SVGAGI. For the CDR3, the DNA is TGTGCCAGCAGTTACTCCGGGACAGGGGATGAGACCCAGTACTTC. Residues: CASSYSGTGDETQYF.

V is TRBV18 and J is TRBJ2-7, with 11 bases matching TRBD2. Per the germline V gene, CDR1 is KGHSH and CDR2 is LQKENI. CDR3 length: 14 amino acids. V shed 5 bases, J shed 5 bases, and the junction held 5 bases outside the gene matches. In DNA form, the CDR3 reads TGTGCCAGCTCAACACTAGCGGGGGTGCACGAGCAGTACTTC. This sequence encodes CASSTLAGVHEQYF.

This clonotype was seen more than once but under ten times. The J gene is TRBJ1-5, the V gene TRBV20-1; D ambiguous. The germline V gene has CDR1 DFQATT and CDR2 SNEGSKA (reference sequence). V was pared by 5 bases and J by 2 bases, with 10 bases between. CDR3 size: 13 residues. The CDR3 is CSAPGRGNQPQHF. DNA for the CDR3: TGCAGTGCTCCCGGCCGGGGCAATCAGCCCCAGCATTTT.

This clonotype was detected only a few times. V gene TRBV20-1 combines with J gene TRBJ2-7; 8 bases are shared with TRBD1. Looked up from germline, CDR1 is DFQATT and CDR2 is SNEGSKA (reference sequence). The CDR3 contains 13 residues. V lost 2 bases, J lost 2 bases, and 2 bases stayed unmatched. Written as DNA, the CDR3 is TGCAGTGCTAGAAAGGACAGGGCCTACGAGCAGTACTTC. As protein: CSARKDRAYEQYF.

The rearrangement joins TRBV7-2 to TRBJ2-1; D uncertain. V was trimmed by 3 bases and J by 7 bases, leaving 13 bases between them. CDR1 is SGHTA and CDR2 is FQGNSA in the germline V gene. The CDR3 covers 14 residues. In DNA, the CDR3 is TGTGCCAGCAGCTTGAACTCCCTTTGGAATGAGCAGTTCTTC. It yields the protein CASSLNSLWNEQFF.

This chain connects TRBV7-2 to TRBJ1-2; D is perhaps TRBD1 (6 bases). V lost 0 bases and J lost 0, with 14 bases in between. The V gene's germline CDR1 is SGHTA and CDR2 FQGNSA. The CDR3 sequence is 17 residues long. The DNA for the CDR3 is TGTGCCAGCAGCTTAGCGCGGGCGGGGGGCGCTAACTATGGCTACACCTTC. This encodes CASSLARAGGANYGYTF.

This clonotype was seen many times. V is TRBV6-2 or TRBV6-3 and J is TRBJ2-7, with D perhaps matching TRBD1 (6 bases). CDR1 is MNHEY and CDR2 is SVGEGT in the germline V gene. This CDR3 contains 16 residues. The V end lost 0 bases, the J end lost 3 bases, and 15 bases lay between the germline ends. DNA for the CDR3: TGTGCCAGCAGTTACTCCCGCTTGACAGGCCACTACGAGCAGTACTTC. Encoded protein: CASSYSRLTGHYEQYF.

The rearrangement joins TRBV5-1 to TRBJ2-7; possible D gene TRBD1, 6 bases. Germline lookup yields CDR1 SGHRS and CDR2 YFSETQ. The germline V and J ends were trimmed by 0 bases and 5 bases, with 18 bases remaining between them. This CDR3 comprises 16 residues. DNA for the CDR3: TGCGCCAGCAGCTTGGATCCCGGGACAATAGGCGACGAGCAGTACTTC. It codes for CASSLDPGTIGDEQYF.

This clonotype has more than one count but fewer than ten. This chain joins TRBV7-2 and TRBJ1-6; D is undetermined. This CDR3 has 14 amino acids. The V end was cut by 1 base, the J end by 7 bases, with 8 bases between. Germline V gene data show CDR1 as SGHTA and CDR2 as FQGNSA. CDR3 region: CASSLGINNSPLHF. The CDR3 nucleotides are TGTGCCAGCAGCTTAGGGATCAACAATTCACCCCTCCACTTT.

The chain couples TRBV4-3 to TRBJ1-4; the match to TRBD1 covers 7 bases. Per the germline V gene, CDR1 is LGHNA and CDR2 is YSLEER. The CDR3 has 15 amino acids. V lost 4 bases, J lost 6 bases, and 8 bases stayed unmatched. For the CDR3, the DNA is TGCGCCAGCAGCCGGGGGGGAGGGGGCGATGAAAAACTGTTTTTT. Protein sequence: CASSRGGGGDEKLFF.

This chain connects TRBV19 to TRBJ1-3; a weak D match, TRBD1 (6 bases). V was pared by 5 bases and J by 3 bases, with 8 bases between. This CDR3 has 13 amino acids. Germline loops: CDR1 LNHDA, CDR2 SQIVND (reference sequence). Written as DNA, the CDR3 is TGTGCCAGTAGTGGACAGATTGGAAACACCATATATTTT. The encoded protein is CASSGQIGNTIYF.

This clonotype was seen a handful of times. The gene calls are TRBV7-9 and TRBJ1-5; D ambiguous. Trimming removed 4 bases at V and 4 bases at J, with 8 bases between. The CDR3 runs to 13 residues. CDR1 is SEHNR and CDR2 is FQNEAQ in the germline V gene (reference sequence). CDR3: CASSWRDNQPQHF. The CDR3 DNA sequence: TGTGCCAGCAGCTGGAGGGATAATCAGCCCCAGCATTTT.

J is TRBJ2-7 and V is TRBV29-1, with 11 positions matching TRBD2. The CDR3 extends over 15 amino acids. The V gene's germline CDR1 is SQVTM and CDR2 ANQGSEA. V gave up 6 bases and J gave up 2 bases; unmatched junction bases: 9. The CDR3 loop is CSVPLTSGGTYEQYF. The CDR3, as DNA: TGCAGCGTCCCACTAACTAGCGGGGGTACCTACGAGCAGTACTTC.

This clonotype was observed a handful of times. The V and J genes are TRBV20-1 and TRBJ2-1; 13 nucleotides agree with TRBD2. This CDR3 contains 16 residues. Germline CDR1 DFQATT, CDR2 SNEGSKA (reference sequence). Trimming removed 3 bases from V and 7 bases from J; junction bases left unmatched: 9. The CDR3 region has the DNA TGCAGTGCTAGGGGATGGACTAGCGGGAGAAGGAATGAGCAGTTCTTC. It encodes CSARGWTSGRRNEQFF.

This sequence joins TRBV7-3 and TRBJ2-2; TRBD1 is a possible D gene (6 bases). The CDR3 runs 16 residues. Germline V CDR1 and CDR2: SGHTA, FQGTGA. Trimming left V 6 bases short and J 2 bases short, with 16 bases between. CDR3 loop: CASRGRGGANTGELFF. The CDR3 DNA reads as TGTGCCAGCAGGGGACGAGGGGGAGCCAACACCGGGGAGCTGTTTTTT.

The chain uses TRBV10-3 and TRBJ2-2, with a weak D call TRBD1 (5 bases). V was shortened by 2 bases and J by 0 bases, with 16 bases between the two germline ends. The germline V gene encodes CDR1 ENHRY and CDR2 SYGVKD. This CDR3 contains 18 residues. The CDR3 region is CAISERTGPTTNTGELFF. In nucleotides, the CDR3 is TGTGCCATCAGTGAGCGCACAGGACCAACCACGAACACCGGGGAGCTGTTTTTT.

This clonotype was seen a handful of times. J is TRBJ2-1 and V is TRBV5-1, with D maybe TRBD2 (7 bases). CDR1 is SGHRS, CDR2 YFSETQ, per germline. With 4 bases removed from V and 5 bases from J, the gap between germline ends came to 16 bases. The CDR3 extends over 15 amino acids. The CDR3 sequence: CASSGEGGAHNEQFF. CDR3 nucleotides: TGCGCCAGCAGCGGAGAGGGGGGGGCCCACAATGAGCAGTTCTTC. Complete variable domain (other parts from reference TRBV5-1 and TRBJ2-1): KAGVTQTPRYLIKTRGQQVTLSCSPISGHRSVSWYQQTPGQGLQFLFEYFSETQRNKGNFPGRFSGRQFSNSRSEMNVSTLELGDSALYLCASSGEGGAHNEQFFGPGTRLTVL.

The DNA of the CDR3 is TGTGCCAGCAGCCAAGTGCGGGGCTGGAGGAGCACAGATACGCAGTATTTT. Translated, it gives CASSQVRGWRSTDTQYF. This rearrangement joins TRBV3-1 to TRBJ2-3; a possible D gene is TRBD2 (6 bases). Trimming left V 1 base short and J 0 bases short, with 14 bases between. This CDR3 comprises 17 residues. Germline assignment: CDR1 LGHDT and CDR2 YNNKEL (reference sequence).

Only a few counts were recorded for this clonotype. J is TRBJ2-2 and V is TRBV12-3 or TRBV12-4; D unresolved. Trimming shortened V by 5 bases and J by 2 bases, and 6 bases separated the two germline ends. The CDR3 covers 13 residues. In DNA, the CDR3 is TGTGCCAGCAGTACCCACAACACCGGGGAGCTGTTTTTT. Translated, it gives CASSTHNTGELFF.

The rearrangement links TRBV7-9 to TRBJ2-5, with no clear D. This CDR3 has 13 amino acids. The V gene's germline CDR1 is SEHNR and CDR2 FQNEAQ (reference sequence). V was clipped by 2 bases and J by 5 bases, with 9 bases between them. In nucleotides, the CDR3 is TGTGCCAGCAGCTTACGGCCGCTGGAGACCCAGTACTTC. It specifies CASSLRPLETQYF.

This clonotype occurred many times. The junction departs from germline at one end; a sequencing error may be responsible. The chain couples TRBV7-7 to TRBJ2-1, with a possible D match to TRBD2 (5 bases). CDR1 is SSHAT, CDR2 FNYEAQ, per germline (reference sequence). CDR3 length equals 13 residues. As DNA, the CDR3 is TGTGCTAGCAGCTTGGGGAGAAACAATGAGCAGTTCTTC. Translated, it gives CASSLGRNNEQFF. Full variable domain (missing parts from reference TRBV7-7 and TRBJ2-1): GAGVSQSPRYKVTKRGQDVTLRCDPISSHATLYWYQQALGQGPEFLTYFNYEAQPDKSGLPSDRFSAERPEGSISTLTIQRTEQRDSAMYRCASSLGRNNEQFFGPGTRLTVL.

This clonotype has just a few counts. The V call is TRBV4-2, the J call TRBJ1-1, with D possibly matching TRBD1 (5 bases). V was pared by 3 bases and J by 9 bases, with 14 bases between. CDR1 and CDR2 (germline): LGHNA, YNFKEQ. The CDR3 has 13 amino acids. The CDR3 protein is CASSQLGQEQAFF. The CDR3 DNA sequence: TGTGCCAGCAGCCAGCTCGGACAAGAACAAGCTTTCTTT.

The rearrangement joins TRBV6-1 to TRBJ2-3, with TRBD2 identical over 12 bases. CDR1 is MNHNS, CDR2 SASEGT, per germline. V lost 7 bases, J lost 2 bases, and 7 bases stayed unmatched. This CDR3 has 16 amino acids. This CDR3 reads CASTRLAGDDTDTQYF. In DNA form, the CDR3 reads TGTGCCAGCACCCGACTAGCGGGGGATGACACAGATACGCAGTATTTT.

Only one count was recorded for this clonotype. This chain links TRBV24-1 with TRBJ1-3, with D maybe TRBD1 (5 bases). There are 17 residues in the CDR3. Germline-derived CDR1 and CDR2 are KGHDR and SFDVKD. Trimming took 2 bases from V and 5 from J, leaving 18 bases between them. In DNA form, the CDR3 reads TGTGCCACCAGTGATTCGGGACGCTCAGGAGATCGAAACACCATATATTTT. Translating gives CATSDSGRSGDRNTIYF.

This clonotype appeared many times. The chain couples TRBV7-9 to TRBJ2-1, with D perhaps matching TRBD2 (5 bases). The CDR3 sequence is 13 residues long. Germline V gives CDR1 SEHNR, CDR2 FQNEAQ (reference sequence). V dropped 8 bases and J dropped 3 bases, with 11 bases sitting between them. CDR3 nucleotide sequence: TGTGCCAGCGAGGGAAGTGGCTACAATGAGCAGTTCTTC. This codes for CASEGSGYNEQFF. Variable domain in full (rest from reference TRBV7-9 and TRBJ2-1): DTGVSQNPRHKITKRGQNVTFRCDPISEHNRLYWYRQTLGQGPEFLTYFQNEAQLEKSRLLSDRFSAERPKGSFSTLEIQRTEQGDSAMYLCASEGSGYNEQFFGPGTRLTVL.